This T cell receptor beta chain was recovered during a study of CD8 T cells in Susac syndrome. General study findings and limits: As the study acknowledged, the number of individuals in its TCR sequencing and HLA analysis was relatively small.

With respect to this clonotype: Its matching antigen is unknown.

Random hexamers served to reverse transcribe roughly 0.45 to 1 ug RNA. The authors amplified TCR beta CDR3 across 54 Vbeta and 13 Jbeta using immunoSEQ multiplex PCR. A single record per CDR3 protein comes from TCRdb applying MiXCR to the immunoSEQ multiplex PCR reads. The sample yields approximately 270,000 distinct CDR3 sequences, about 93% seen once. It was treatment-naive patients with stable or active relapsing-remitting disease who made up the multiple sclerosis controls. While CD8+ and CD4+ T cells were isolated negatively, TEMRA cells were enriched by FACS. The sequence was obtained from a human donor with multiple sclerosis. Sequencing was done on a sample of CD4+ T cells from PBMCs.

CDR3 amino acids: CASSLAIDGKTQYF. CDR3 in DNA: TGTGCCAGCAGCTTAGCTATCGACGGGAAGACCCAGTACTTC. The V and J genes are TRBV11-2 and TRBJ2-5; the D gene is possibly TRBD2 (5 bases). V was cut by 1 base and J by 6 bases, with 12 bases left in between. The CDR3 spans 14 residues. Germline V gives CDR1 SGHAT, CDR2 FQNNGV.